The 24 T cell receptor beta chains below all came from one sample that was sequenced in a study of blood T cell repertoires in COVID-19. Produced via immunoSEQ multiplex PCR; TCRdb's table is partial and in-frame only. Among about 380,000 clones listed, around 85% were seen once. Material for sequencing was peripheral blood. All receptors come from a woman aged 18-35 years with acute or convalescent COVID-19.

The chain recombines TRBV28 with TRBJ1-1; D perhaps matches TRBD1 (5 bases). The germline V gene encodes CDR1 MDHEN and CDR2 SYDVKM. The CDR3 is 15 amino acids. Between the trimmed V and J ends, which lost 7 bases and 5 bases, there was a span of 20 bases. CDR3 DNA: TGTGCCAGCAAGTTTGGCGGGGGGAGGGAAACTGAAGCTTTCTTT. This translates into CASKFGGGRETEAFF.

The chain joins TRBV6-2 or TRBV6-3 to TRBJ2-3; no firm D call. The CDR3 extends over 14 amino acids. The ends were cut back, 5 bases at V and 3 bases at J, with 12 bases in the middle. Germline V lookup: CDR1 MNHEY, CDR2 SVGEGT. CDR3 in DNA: TGTGCCAGCAGTGCCCGCGGAGAAACAGATACGCAGTATTTT. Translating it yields CASSARGETDTQYF.

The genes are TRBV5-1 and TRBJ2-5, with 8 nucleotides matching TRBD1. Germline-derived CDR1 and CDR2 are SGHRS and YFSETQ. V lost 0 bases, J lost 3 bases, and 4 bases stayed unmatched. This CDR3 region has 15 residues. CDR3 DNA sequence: TGCGCCAGCAGCTTGGCCGCGACAGGGGAAGAGACCCAGTACTTC. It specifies CASSLAATGEETQYF.

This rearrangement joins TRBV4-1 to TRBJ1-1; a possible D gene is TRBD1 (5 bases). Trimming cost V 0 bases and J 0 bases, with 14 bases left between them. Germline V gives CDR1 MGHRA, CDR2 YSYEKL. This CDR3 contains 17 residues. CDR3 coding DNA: TGCGCCAGCAGCCAAGAGCCCTCGACAGCTATGAACACTGAAGCTTTCTTT. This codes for CASSQEPSTAMNTEAFF.

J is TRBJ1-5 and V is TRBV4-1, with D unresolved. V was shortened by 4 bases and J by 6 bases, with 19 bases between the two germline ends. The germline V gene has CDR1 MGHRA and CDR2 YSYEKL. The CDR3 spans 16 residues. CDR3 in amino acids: CASSPTSGRRVQPQHF. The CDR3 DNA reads TGCGCCAGCAGCCCCACCTCTGGCAGACGGGTTCAGCCCCAGCATTTT.

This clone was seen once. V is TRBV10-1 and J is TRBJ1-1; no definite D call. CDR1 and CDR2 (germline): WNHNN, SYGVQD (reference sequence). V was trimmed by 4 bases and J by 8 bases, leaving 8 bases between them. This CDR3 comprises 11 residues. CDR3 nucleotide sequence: TGCGCCAGCAGTGGGAGTGGGGAAGCTTTCTTT. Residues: CASSGSGEAFF.

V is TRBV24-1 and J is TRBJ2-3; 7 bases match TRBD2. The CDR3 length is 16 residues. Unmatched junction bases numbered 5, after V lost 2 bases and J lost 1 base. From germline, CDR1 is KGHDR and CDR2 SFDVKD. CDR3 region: CATSDSGSGGTDTQYF. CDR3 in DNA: TGTGCCACCAGTGATTCTGGGAGCGGGGGCACAGATACGCAGTATTTT.

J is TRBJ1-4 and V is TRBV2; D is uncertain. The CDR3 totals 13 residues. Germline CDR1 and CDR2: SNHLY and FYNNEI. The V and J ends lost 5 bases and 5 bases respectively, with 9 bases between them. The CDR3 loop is CASSFNLNEKLFF. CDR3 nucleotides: TGTGCCAGCAGTTTTAACCTAAATGAAAAACTGTTTTTT.

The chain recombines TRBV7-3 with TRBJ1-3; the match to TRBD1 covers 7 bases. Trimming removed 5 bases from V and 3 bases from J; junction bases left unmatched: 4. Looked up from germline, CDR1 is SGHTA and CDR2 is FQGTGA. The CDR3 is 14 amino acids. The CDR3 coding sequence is TGTGCCAGCAGCCCCGACAGGGATGGAAACACCATATATTTT. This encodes CASSPDRDGNTIYF.

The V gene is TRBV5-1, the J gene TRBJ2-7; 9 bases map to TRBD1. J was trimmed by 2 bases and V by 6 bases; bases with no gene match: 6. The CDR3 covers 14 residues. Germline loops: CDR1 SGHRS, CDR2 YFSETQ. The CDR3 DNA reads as TGCGCCAGCACCTTCGGGACAGGGACCTACGAGCAGTACTTC. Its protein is CASTFGTGTYEQYF. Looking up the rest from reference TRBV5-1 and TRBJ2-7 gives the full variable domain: KAGVTQTPRYLIKTRGQQVTLSCSPISGHRSVSWYQQTPGQGLQFLFEYFSETQRNKGNFPGRFSGRQFSNSRSEMNVSTLELGDSALYLCASTFGTGTYEQYFGPGTRLTVT.

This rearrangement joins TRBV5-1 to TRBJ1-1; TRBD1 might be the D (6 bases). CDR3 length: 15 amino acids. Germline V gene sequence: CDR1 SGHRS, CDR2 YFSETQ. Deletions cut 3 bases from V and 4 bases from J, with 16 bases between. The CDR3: CASSSGLTGSTEAFF. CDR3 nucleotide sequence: TGCGCCAGCAGCTCCGGGTTGACAGGAAGCACTGAAGCTTTCTTT.

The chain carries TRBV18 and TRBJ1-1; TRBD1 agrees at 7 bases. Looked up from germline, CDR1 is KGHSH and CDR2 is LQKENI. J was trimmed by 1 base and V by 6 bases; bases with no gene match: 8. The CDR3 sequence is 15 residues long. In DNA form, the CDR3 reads TGTGCCAGCTCCTCAGGGGGAGACTCGAACACTGAAGCTTTCTTT. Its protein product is CASSSGGDSNTEAFF. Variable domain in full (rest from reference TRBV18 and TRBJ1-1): NAGVMQNPRHLVRRRGQEARLRCSPMKGHSHVYWYRQLPEEGLKFMVYLQKENIIDESGMPKERFSAEFPKEGPSILRIQQVVRGDSAAYFCASSSGGDSNTEAFFGQGTRLTVV.

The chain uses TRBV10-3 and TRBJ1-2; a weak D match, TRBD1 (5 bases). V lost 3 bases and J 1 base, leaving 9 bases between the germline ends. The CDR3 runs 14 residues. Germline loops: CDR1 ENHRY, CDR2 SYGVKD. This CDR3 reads CAISDSGHNYGYTF. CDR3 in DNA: TGTGCCATCAGTGACTCCGGACATAACTATGGCTACACCTTC.

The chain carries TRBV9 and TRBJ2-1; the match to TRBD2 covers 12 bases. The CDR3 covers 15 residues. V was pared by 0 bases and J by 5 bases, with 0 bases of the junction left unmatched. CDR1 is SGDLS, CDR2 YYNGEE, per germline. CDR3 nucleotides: TGTGCCAGCAGCGTAGGACTAGCGGGGGACAATGAGCAGTTCTTC. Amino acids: CASSVGLAGDNEQFF.

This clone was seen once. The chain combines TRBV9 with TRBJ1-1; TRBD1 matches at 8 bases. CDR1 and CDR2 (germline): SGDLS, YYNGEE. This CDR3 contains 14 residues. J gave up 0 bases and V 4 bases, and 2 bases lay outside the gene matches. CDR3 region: CASSQGALNTEAFF. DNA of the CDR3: TGTGCCAGCAGCCAGGGGGCCCTGAACACTGAAGCTTTCTTT.

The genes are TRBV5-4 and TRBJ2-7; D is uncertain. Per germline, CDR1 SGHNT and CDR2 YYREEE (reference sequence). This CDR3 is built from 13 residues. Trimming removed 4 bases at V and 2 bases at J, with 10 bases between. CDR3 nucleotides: TGTGCCAGCAGCCTGGACGGAGCCTACGAGCAGTACTTC. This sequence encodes CASSLDGAYEQYF.

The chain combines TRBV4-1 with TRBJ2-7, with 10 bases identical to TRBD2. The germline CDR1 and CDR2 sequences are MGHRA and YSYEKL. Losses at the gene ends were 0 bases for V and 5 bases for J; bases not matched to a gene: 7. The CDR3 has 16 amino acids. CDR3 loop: CASSQDPGTSDHEQYF. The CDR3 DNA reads TGCGCCAGCAGCCAAGATCCAGGGACTAGCGACCACGAGCAGTACTTC.

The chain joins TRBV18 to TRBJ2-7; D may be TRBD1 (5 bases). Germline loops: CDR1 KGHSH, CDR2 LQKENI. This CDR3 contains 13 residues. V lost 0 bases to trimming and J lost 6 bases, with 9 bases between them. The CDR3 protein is CASSPPFTGEQYF. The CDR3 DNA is TGTGCCAGCTCACCACCATTTACAGGCGAGCAGTACTTC.

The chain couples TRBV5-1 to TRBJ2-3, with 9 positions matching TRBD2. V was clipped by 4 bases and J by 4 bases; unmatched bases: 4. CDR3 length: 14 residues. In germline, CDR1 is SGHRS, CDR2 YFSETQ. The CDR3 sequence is CASSLGTSPDTQYF. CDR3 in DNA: TGCGCCAGCAGCCTTGGGACTAGCCCAGATACGCAGTATTTT.

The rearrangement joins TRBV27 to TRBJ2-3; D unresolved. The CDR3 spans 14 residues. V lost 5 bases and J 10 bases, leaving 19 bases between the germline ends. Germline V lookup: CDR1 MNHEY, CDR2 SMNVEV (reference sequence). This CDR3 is CASSPDLPALPQYF. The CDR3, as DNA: TGTGCCAGCAGTCCCGACTTACCAGCCCTGCCGCAGTATTTT.

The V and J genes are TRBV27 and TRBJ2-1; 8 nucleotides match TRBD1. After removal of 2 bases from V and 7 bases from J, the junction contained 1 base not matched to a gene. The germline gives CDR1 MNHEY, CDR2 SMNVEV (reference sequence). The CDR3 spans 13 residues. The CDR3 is CASSLTGGNEQFF. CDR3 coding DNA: TGTGCCAGCAGTTTAACAGGGGGGAATGAGCAGTTCTTC.

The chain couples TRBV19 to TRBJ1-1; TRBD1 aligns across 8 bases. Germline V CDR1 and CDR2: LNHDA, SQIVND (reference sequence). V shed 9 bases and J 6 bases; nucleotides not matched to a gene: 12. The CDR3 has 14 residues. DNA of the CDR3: TGTGCCAGCGGTCGACAGGGGAAGACCGCTGAAGCTTTCTTT. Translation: CASGRQGKTAEAFF.

The CDR3, as DNA: TGTGCCAGCAGTTTTTCGGAGGGCTACACCTTC. It codes for CASSFSEGYTF. V usage is TRBV12-3 or TRBV12-4 and J usage is TRBJ1-2; D is undetermined. V was cut by 3 bases and J by 8 bases, with 7 bases left in between. The CDR3 has 11 residues.

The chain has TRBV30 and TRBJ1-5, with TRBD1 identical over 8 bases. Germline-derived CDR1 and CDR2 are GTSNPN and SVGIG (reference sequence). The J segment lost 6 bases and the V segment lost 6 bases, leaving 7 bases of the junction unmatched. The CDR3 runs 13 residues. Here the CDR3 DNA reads TGTGCCTGTGGCAGGGGGCTCTTTCAGCCCCAGCATTTT. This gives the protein CACGRGLFQPQHF.